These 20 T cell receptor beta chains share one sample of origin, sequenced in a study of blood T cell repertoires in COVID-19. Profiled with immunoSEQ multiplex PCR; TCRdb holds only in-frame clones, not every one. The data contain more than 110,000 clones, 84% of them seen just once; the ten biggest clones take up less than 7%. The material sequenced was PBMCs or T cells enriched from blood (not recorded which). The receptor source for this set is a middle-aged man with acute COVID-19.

Written as DNA, the CDR3 is TGTGCCACCAGCAGAGATCTTAGGACAGTGAACACTGAAGCTTTCTTT. Protein product: CATSRDLRTVNTEAFF. The gene calls are TRBV15 and TRBJ1-1; D is possibly TRBD1 (6 bases). The CDR3 is 16 amino acids. Per the germline V gene, CDR1 is LNHNV and CDR2 is YYDKDF (reference sequence). The V end was cut by 0 bases, the J end by 0 bases, with 11 bases between.

For the CDR3, the DNA is TGTGCCAGCAGTTTAAGGGGTCCCCTCTCTGGGGCCAACGTCCTGACTTTC. It yields the protein CASSLRGPLSGANVLTF. The chain joins TRBV28 to TRBJ2-6; D may be TRBD1 (5 bases). Germline CDR1 is MDHEN and CDR2 is SYDVKM. This CDR3 contains 17 residues. Trimming removed 2 bases from V and 0 bases from J, with 11 bases in between.

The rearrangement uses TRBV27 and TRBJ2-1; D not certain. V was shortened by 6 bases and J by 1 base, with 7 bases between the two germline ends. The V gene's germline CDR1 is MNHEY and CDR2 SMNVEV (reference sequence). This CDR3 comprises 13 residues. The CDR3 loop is CASSGASYNEQFF. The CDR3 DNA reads TGTGCCAGCAGCGGTGCATCCTACAATGAGCAGTTCTTC.

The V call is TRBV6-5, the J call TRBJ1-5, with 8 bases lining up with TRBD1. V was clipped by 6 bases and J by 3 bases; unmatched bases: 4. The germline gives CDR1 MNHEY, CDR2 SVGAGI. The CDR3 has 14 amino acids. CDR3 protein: CASRGTGNNQPQHF. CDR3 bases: TGTGCCAGCAGGGGGACAGGTAACAATCAGCCCCAGCATTTT.

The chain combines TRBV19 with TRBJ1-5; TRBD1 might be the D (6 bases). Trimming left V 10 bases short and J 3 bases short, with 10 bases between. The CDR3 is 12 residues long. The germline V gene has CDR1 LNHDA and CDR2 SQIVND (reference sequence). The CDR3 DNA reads TGTGCCACCACAGGGTACAATCAGCCCCAGCATTTT. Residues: CATTGYNQPQHF.

CDR3 in amino acids: CASSLSLGANVLTF. DNA for the CDR3: TGTGCCAGCAGTTTATCCTTGGGGGCCAACGTCCTGACTTTC. V and J are TRBV28 and TRBJ2-6; D ambiguous. V lost 1 base and J 4 bases, leaving 5 bases between the germline ends. The CDR3 spans 14 residues. Germline values: CDR1 MDHEN, CDR2 SYDVKM.

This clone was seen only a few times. The CDR3 reads CASSPGRGENSPLHF. DNA of the CDR3: TGTGCCAGCAGCCCCGGCAGGGGGGAGAATTCACCCCTCCACTTT. V usage is TRBV5-4 and J usage is TRBJ1-6, with 7 bases matching TRBD1. The CDR3 loop spans 15 amino acids. Unmatched junction bases numbered 8, after V lost 4 bases and J lost 7 bases. Germline values: CDR1 SGHNT, CDR2 YYREEE (reference sequence).

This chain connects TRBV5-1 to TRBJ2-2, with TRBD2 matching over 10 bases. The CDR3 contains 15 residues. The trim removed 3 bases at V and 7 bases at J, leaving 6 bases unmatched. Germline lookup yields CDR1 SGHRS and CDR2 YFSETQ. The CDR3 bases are TGCGCCAGCAGCTCGGGACTAGCGACAAACGGGGAGCTGTTTTTT. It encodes CASSSGLATNGELFF.

CDR3 sequence (DNA): TGCGCCAGCAGTGGATCGGGAGTCTACGAGCAGTACTTC. Its translation: CASSGSGVYEQYF. This chain uses TRBV10-1 with TRBJ2-7; tentative D call: TRBD2 (6 bases). The V end was cut by 4 bases, the J end by 3 bases, with 10 bases between. Germline V gene data show CDR1 as WNHNN and CDR2 as SYGVQD (reference sequence). The CDR3 is made up of 13 amino acids.

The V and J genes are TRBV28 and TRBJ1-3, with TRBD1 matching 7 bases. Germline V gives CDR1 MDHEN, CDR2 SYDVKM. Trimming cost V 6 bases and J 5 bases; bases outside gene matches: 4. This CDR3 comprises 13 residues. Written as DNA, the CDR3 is TGTGCCAGCAGCCCGGACAGGCGAAACACCATATATTTT. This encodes CASSPDRRNTIYF.

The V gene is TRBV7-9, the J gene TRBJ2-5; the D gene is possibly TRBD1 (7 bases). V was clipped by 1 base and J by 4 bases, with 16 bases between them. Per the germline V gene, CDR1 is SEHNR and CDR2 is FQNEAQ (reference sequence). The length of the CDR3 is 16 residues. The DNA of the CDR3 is TGTGCCAGCAGCTTAGGTGGGCAGGGGGGACGAGAGACCCAGTACTTC. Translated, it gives CASSLGGQGGRETQYF. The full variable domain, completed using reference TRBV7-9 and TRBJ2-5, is DTGVSQNPRHKITKRGQNVTFRCDPISEHNRLYWYRQTLGQGPEFLTYFQNEAQLEKSRLLSDRFSAERPKGSFSTLEIQRTEQGDSAMYLCASSLGGQGGRETQYFGPGTRLLVL.

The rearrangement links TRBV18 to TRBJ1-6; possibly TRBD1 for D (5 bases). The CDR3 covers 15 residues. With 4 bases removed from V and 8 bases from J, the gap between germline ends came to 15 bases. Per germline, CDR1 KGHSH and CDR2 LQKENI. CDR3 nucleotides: TGTGCCAGCTCACGGGACTTAGGGATTGATTCACCCCTCCACTTT. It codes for CASSRDLGIDSPLHF.

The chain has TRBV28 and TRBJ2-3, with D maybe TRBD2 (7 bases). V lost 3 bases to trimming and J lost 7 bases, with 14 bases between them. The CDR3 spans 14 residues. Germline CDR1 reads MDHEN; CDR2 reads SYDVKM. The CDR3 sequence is CASSLWGGGHTQYF. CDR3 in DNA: TGTGCCAGCAGTTTGTGGGGGGGCGGGCATACGCAGTATTTT. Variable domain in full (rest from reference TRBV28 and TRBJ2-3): DVKVTQSSRYLVKRTGEKVFLECVQDMDHENMFWYRQDPGLGLRLIYFSYDVKMKEKGDIPEGYSVSREKKERFSLILESASTNQTSMYLCASSLWGGGHTQYFGPGTRLTVL.

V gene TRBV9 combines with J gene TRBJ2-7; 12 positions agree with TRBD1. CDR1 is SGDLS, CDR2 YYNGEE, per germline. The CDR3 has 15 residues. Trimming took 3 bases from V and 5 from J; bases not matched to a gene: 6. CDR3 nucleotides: TGTGCCAGCAGCGAGAGGGGACAGGGGGCGGACGAGCAGTACTTC. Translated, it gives CASSERGQGADEQYF.

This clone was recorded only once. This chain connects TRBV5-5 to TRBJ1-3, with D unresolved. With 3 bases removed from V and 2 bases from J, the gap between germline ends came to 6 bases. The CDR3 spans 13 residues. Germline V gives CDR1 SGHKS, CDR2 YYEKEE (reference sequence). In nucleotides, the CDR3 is TGTGCCAGCAGCTCGGGGACTGGAAACACCATATATTTT. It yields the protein CASSSGTGNTIYF.

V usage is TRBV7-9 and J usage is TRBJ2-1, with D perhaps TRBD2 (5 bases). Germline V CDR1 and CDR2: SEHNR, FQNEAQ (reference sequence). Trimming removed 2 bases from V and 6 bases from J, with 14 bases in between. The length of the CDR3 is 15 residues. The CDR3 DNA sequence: TGTGCCAGCAGCTTATCAGCGGCGATTTCCAATGAGCAGTTCTTC. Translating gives CASSLSAAISNEQFF.

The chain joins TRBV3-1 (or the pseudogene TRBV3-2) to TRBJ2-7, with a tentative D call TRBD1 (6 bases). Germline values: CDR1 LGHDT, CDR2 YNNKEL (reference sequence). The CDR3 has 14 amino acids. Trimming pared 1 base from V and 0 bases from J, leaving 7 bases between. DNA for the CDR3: TGTGCCAGCAGCCAAGCAGGGGCCTCCTACGAGCAGTACTTC. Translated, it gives CASSQAGASYEQYF.

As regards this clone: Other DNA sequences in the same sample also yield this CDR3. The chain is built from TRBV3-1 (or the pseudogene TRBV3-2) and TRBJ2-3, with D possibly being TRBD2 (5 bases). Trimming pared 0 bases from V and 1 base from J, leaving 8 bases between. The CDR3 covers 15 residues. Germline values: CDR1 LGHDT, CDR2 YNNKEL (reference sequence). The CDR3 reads CASSQDVSGTDTQYF. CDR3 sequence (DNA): TGTGCCAGCAGCCAAGATGTTAGCGGCACAGATACGCAGTATTTT.

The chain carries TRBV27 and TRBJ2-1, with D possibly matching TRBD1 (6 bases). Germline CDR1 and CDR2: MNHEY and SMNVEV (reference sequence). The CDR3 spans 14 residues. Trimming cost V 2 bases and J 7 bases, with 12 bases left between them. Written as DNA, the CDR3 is TGTGCCAGCAGTTTAATGGGGGCATGGAATGAGCAGTTCTTC. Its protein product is CASSLMGAWNEQFF.

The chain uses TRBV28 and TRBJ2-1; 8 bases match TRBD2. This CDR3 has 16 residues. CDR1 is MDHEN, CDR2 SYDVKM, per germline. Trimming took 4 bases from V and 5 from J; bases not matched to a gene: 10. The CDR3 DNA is TGTGCCAGCAGTTATTCCAGCGGGAGAGGCGACAATGAGCAGTTCTTC. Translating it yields CASSYSSGRGDNEQFF.